This TCR beta chain is drawn from a study of cytomegalovirus exposure and HLA in healthy donors. Points from the study as a whole: Among TCR beta chains of equal frequency, HLA-associated ones were more clonally expanded in a later analysis.

Notes on this clone: Its antigen is not identified.

V was cut by 4 bases and J by 1 base, with 8 bases left in between. This CDR3 spans 13 amino acids. CDR1 is SGHRS, CDR2 YFSETQ, per germline. 60 Vbeta and 13 Jbeta primers were used in PCR. Only in-frame clones appear in the TCRdb table, and some are missing; sequencing was by immunoSEQ multiplex PCR. The profile shows 110,000 to 150,000 clones, roughly 80% of them singletons. Sequencing input: PBMCs. The chain combines TRBV5-1 with TRBJ1-1; the D is unclear. This receptor was obtained from a female donor in good health and CMV-seronegative. The CDR3 reads CASSLTTNTEAFF. CDR3 DNA sequence: TGCGCCAGCAGCCTAACTACGAACACTGAAGCTTTCTTT.